The 30 T cell receptor beta chains below were found in one sample sequenced in a study of blood T cell repertoires in COVID-19. Sequenced by immunoSEQ multiplex PCR; TCRdb stores in-frame clones only, minus some. Among 350,000 or so clones, roughly 89% were seen once, and the ten largest hold over 3.5%. The sequencing input was peripheral blood. The origin of the receptors is a woman aged 55-70 years with COVID-19, enrolled during active disease.

The CDR3, as DNA: TGTGCCAGCTCACCAGGGGCAGCCCGCGATGAGCAGTTCTTC. Translating gives CASSPGAARDEQFF. V is TRBV18 and J is TRBJ2-1, with a weak D call TRBD1 (5 bases). The V end was cut by 2 bases, the J end by 8 bases, with 13 bases between. Germline CDR1 is KGHSH and CDR2 is LQKENI. The CDR3 totals 14 residues.

The chain combines TRBV4-2 with TRBJ1-1; no clear D. The CDR3 runs 11 residues. CDR1 and CDR2 (germline): LGHNA, YNFKEQ. V shed 0 bases and J shed 6 bases, with 2 bases lying between them. The CDR3 spells CASSQDAEAFF. CDR3 DNA: TGTGCCAGCAGCCAAGACGCTGAAGCTTTCTTT.

J is TRBJ1-1 and V is TRBV7-6; weak D call: TRBD1 (5 bases). V was pared by 4 bases and J by 7 bases, with 7 bases between. The CDR3 has 11 amino acids. Germline CDR1 reads SGHVS; CDR2 reads FNYEAQ. DNA for the CDR3: TGTGCCAGCAGCTCCCAGGGTGAAGCTTTCTTT. Amino acid sequence: CASSSQGEAFF.

The sample holds one count of this clone. The chain is built from TRBV9 and TRBJ2-2, with 7 bases fitting TRBD1. Losses at the gene ends were 3 bases for V and 5 bases for J; bases not matched to a gene: 10. The length of the CDR3 is 16 residues. Germline V gene lookup returns CDR1 SGDLS and CDR2 YYNGEE. The CDR3 bases are TGTGCCAGCAGCGCGAGGGGGCAGGGGTGGACCGGGGAGCTGTTTTTT. This gives the protein CASSARGQGWTGELFF.

The gene calls are TRBV29-1 and TRBJ2-7; no clear D. V shed 0 bases and J shed 4 bases, with 7 bases lying between them. Germline V CDR1 and CDR2: SQVTM, ANQGSEA. The CDR3 sequence is 12 residues long. The CDR3 spells CSVEEAAYEQYF. The CDR3 DNA reads TGCAGCGTTGAAGAGGCAGCGTACGAGCAGTACTTC.

CDR3: CASSSDRGRLPLHF. CDR3 coding DNA: TGTGCCAGCAGCTCGGACAGGGGCCGCCTACCCCTCCACTTT. The chain recombines TRBV2 with TRBJ1-6, with 9 positions matching TRBD1. The germline V gene has CDR1 SNHLY and CDR2 FYNNEI. V shed 6 bases, J shed 12 bases, and the junction held 9 bases outside the gene matches. This CDR3 comprises 14 residues.

This chain links TRBV6-5 with TRBJ1-2; D gene ambiguous. Trimming pared 5 bases from V and 4 bases from J, leaving 14 bases between. The CDR3 is made up of 14 amino acids. CDR1 is MNHEY, CDR2 SVGAGI, per germline. The CDR3 spells CASSQVARAYGYTF. The CDR3 DNA sequence: TGTGCCAGCAGTCAGGTGGCGCGCGCCTATGGCTACACCTTC.

This chain links TRBV10-3 with TRBJ1-5; TRBD1 matches 11 bases. Germline V gene lookup returns CDR1 ENHRY and CDR2 SYGVKD. V was pared by 0 bases and J by 7 bases, with 8 bases of the junction left unmatched. CDR3 length equals 17 residues. This CDR3 reads CAISESGDRGFGQPQHF. CDR3 DNA sequence: TGTGCCATCAGTGAGTCTGGGGACAGGGGGTTCGGCCAGCCCCAGCATTTT.

The chain employs TRBV5-5 and TRBJ2-1; 8 positions agree with TRBD1. Germline-derived CDR1 and CDR2 are SGHKS and YYEKEE (reference sequence). The junction had 8 bases not matched to a gene; V was cut back by 0 bases and J by 6 bases. The CDR3 is 16 amino acids. The CDR3, as DNA: TGTGCCAGCAGCTTGGTCAGGGACAGGATAAGCAATGAGCAGTTCTTC. Translated, it gives CASSLVRDRISNEQFF.

The chain is built from TRBV28 and TRBJ2-3, with D perhaps matching TRBD2 (7 bases). In germline, CDR1 is MDHEN, CDR2 SYDVKM. The CDR3 runs 16 residues. V was shortened by 4 bases and J by 1 base, with 15 bases between the two germline ends. CDR3 DNA sequence: TGTGCCAGCAGTTCTTACCTAGGGGGGGGCACAGATACGCAGTATTTT. Encoded protein: CASSSYLGGGTDTQYF.

The CDR3 nucleotides read TGTGCCAGCAGCCAAGTCCTTACAGGGGGTCAAAGCAATCAGCCCCAGCATTTT. Its translation is CASSQVLTGGQSNQPQHF. The genes are TRBV4-2 and TRBJ1-5; 8 bases are shared with TRBD1. The CDR3 totals 18 residues. With 1 base clipped from V and 1 base from J, the junction kept 9 bases outside the gene matches. The germline V gene encodes CDR1 LGHNA and CDR2 YNFKEQ.

The CDR3 sequence is CASSLRTELSYEQYF. CDR3 DNA: TGTGCCAGCAGCTTACGGACAGAGCTCTCCTACGAGCAGTACTTC. The V gene is TRBV5-4, the J gene TRBJ2-7; possibly TRBD1 for D (6 bases). The CDR3 is 15 residues long. V lost 2 bases and J lost 0, with 12 bases in between. Per the germline V gene, CDR1 is SGHNT and CDR2 is YYREEE (reference sequence).

Worth noting for this clone: The identical CDR3 is also encoded by other nucleotide sequences in the sample. This chain connects TRBV5-1 to TRBJ1-1, with TRBD1 identical over 8 bases. The germline V gene encodes CDR1 SGHRS and CDR2 YFSETQ. The CDR3 runs to 13 residues. V shed 4 bases, J shed 4 bases, and the junction held 3 bases outside the gene matches. CDR3 DNA sequence: TGCGCCAGCAGCCTTGACAGGGGCACTGAAGCTTTCTTT. It translates to CASSLDRGTEAFF.

The chain joins TRBV7-2 to TRBJ1-1; D is ambiguous. The germline V and J ends were trimmed by 2 bases and 1 base, with 8 bases remaining between them. CDR3 length: 14 residues. Germline lookup yields CDR1 SGHTA and CDR2 FQGNSA. CDR3 loop: CASSLSGGNTEAFF. The CDR3, as DNA: TGTGCCAGCAGCTTATCGGGAGGGAACACTGAAGCTTTCTTT.

The chain uses TRBV28 and TRBJ1-1; the match to TRBD1 covers 9 bases. Germline lookup yields CDR1 MDHEN and CDR2 SYDVKM. After removal of 6 bases from V and 4 bases from J, the junction contained 3 bases not matched to a gene. The CDR3 consists of 13 residues. CDR3 amino acids: CASRTGGFTEAFF. The DNA of the CDR3 is TGTGCCAGCAGGACAGGGGGATTCACTGAAGCTTTCTTT.

The chain uses TRBV2 and TRBJ1-4; D may be TRBD1 (5 bases). CDR3 size: 16 residues. The germline V gene encodes CDR1 SNHLY and CDR2 FYNNEI. V was trimmed by 5 bases and J by 6 bases, leaving 19 bases between them. Here the CDR3 DNA reads TGTGCCAGCAGTCCGGGACTAGGGTTAATGTATGAAAAACTGTTTTTT. It translates to CASSPGLGLMYEKLFF.

V gene TRBV6-5 combines with J gene TRBJ1-1; weak D call: TRBD1 (6 bases). Germline V lookup: CDR1 MNHEY, CDR2 SVGAGI. Trimming removed 5 bases at V and 7 bases at J, with 14 bases between. The CDR3 has 13 residues. The CDR3 bases are TGTGCCAGCAGTATCCGACAGGCGGGTGAAGCTTTCTTT. Protein sequence: CASSIRQAGEAFF.

The chain employs TRBV28 and TRBJ2-1; D is unclear. CDR1 and CDR2 from the germline V gene are MDHEN and SYDVKM. The CDR3 sequence is 14 residues long. The V end lost 4 bases, the J end lost 4 bases, and 11 bases lay between the germline ends. CDR3 sequence: CASSSVPPYNEQFF. In DNA, the CDR3 is TGTGCCAGCAGTTCCGTCCCTCCGTACAATGAGCAGTTCTTC.

This chain joins TRBV5-1 and TRBJ1-1; D uncertain. The V end lost 0 bases, the J end lost 6 bases, and 15 bases lay between the germline ends. Germline CDR1 and CDR2: SGHRS and YFSETQ. The length of the CDR3 is 15 residues. CDR3 DNA sequence: TGCGCCAGCAGCTTGGTGTCTCGTGAGGGTCCTGAAGCTTTCTTT. The encoded protein is CASSLVSREGPEAFF.

The chain uses TRBV4-1 and TRBJ2-5; no reliable D call. The CDR3 covers 15 residues. Trimming took off 4 bases at V and 1 base at J, with 13 bases between the two ends. Per the germline V gene, CDR1 is MGHRA and CDR2 is YSYEKL. In DNA, the CDR3 is TGCGCCAGCAGCCGCGGAGAAGTCAGCCAAGAGACCCAGTACTTC. Translating it yields CASSRGEVSQETQYF.

The chain links TRBV20-1 to TRBJ2-5; D is undetermined. V gave up 0 bases and J gave up 4 bases, with 3 bases separating them. This CDR3 comprises 11 residues. Germline CDR1 is DFQATT and CDR2 is SNEGSKA (reference sequence). In nucleotides, the CDR3 is TGCAGTGCTAGAGATCGAGAGACCCAGTACTTC. It codes for CSARDRETQYF.

This chain links TRBV10-3 with TRBJ1-4; D is unresolved. The CDR3 runs 13 residues. The V end was cut by 6 bases, the J end by 8 bases, with 13 bases between. Germline V gene sequence: CDR1 ENHRY, CDR2 SYGVKD. The CDR3 is CAIRKGEWEKLFF. DNA of the CDR3: TGTGCCATCAGAAAGGGAGAGTGGGAAAAACTGTTTTTT.

The rearrangement joins TRBV6-5 to TRBJ2-3, with D possibly matching TRBD2 (5 bases). Germline CDR1 MNHEY, CDR2 SVGAGI. This CDR3 is built from 11 residues. Trimming removed 7 bases at V and 11 bases at J, with 13 bases between. The CDR3 sequence is CASTGTIGQYF. The DNA for the CDR3 is TGTGCCAGCACGGGAACCATCGGGCAGTATTTT.

The rearrangement joins TRBV5-5 to TRBJ1-4; 7 bases align to TRBD1. Trimming removed 1 base from V and 3 bases from J; junction bases left unmatched: 3. Per the germline V gene, CDR1 is SGHKS and CDR2 is YYEKEE (reference sequence). This CDR3 region has 15 residues. In nucleotides, the CDR3 is TGTGCCAGCAGCTTGCGGCAGGGGGCTAATGAAAAACTGTTTTTT. It specifies CASSLRQGANEKLFF.

The chain is built from TRBV11-2 and TRBJ1-3; D is undetermined. CDR1 is SGHAT, CDR2 FQNNGV, per germline. CDR3 length equals 16 residues. Trimming took off 5 bases at V and 0 bases at J, with 14 bases between the two ends. CDR3: CASSTLHRGSGNTIYF. The CDR3, as DNA: TGTGCCAGCAGCACCCTCCACCGGGGCTCTGGAAACACCATATATTTT.

The rearrangement joins TRBV28 to TRBJ1-6; TRBD1 might be the D (6 bases). The V end lost 5 bases, the J end lost 2 bases, and 13 bases lay between the germline ends. The V gene's germline CDR1 is MDHEN and CDR2 SYDVKM. This CDR3 comprises 16 residues. The CDR3 here is CASSPATGPYNSPLHF. CDR3 sequence (DNA): TGTGCCAGCAGTCCCGCGACAGGTCCCTATAATTCACCCCTCCACTTT.

The chain employs TRBV3-1 (or the pseudogene TRBV3-2) and TRBJ1-2; D is perhaps TRBD1 (6 bases). The CDR3 has 16 amino acids. Germline assignment: CDR1 LGHDT and CDR2 YNNKEL (reference sequence). Trimming pared 0 bases from V and 5 bases from J, leaving 16 bases between. The CDR3 nucleotides read TGTGCCAGCAGCCAAGATCCGCCCAGGGGCGAATATGGCTACACCTTC. Residues: CASSQDPPRGEYGYTF.

This chain joins TRBV9 and TRBJ2-7; 9 bases agree with TRBD1. The CDR3 consists of 15 residues. CDR1 is SGDLS, CDR2 YYNGEE, per germline. J was trimmed by 5 bases and V by 1 base; bases with no gene match: 7. The CDR3 spells CASSVTGTGYNEQYF. In nucleotides, the CDR3 is TGTGCCAGCAGCGTAACCGGGACAGGGTACAACGAGCAGTACTTC.

This clone has a handful of counts. The CDR3: CASSAQGHSNQPQHF. DNA of the CDR3: TGTGCCAGCAGTGCACAGGGTCATAGCAATCAGCCCCAGCATTTT. This chain links TRBV2 with TRBJ1-5; weak D call: TRBD1 (6 bases). The CDR3 spans 15 residues. Germline V gives CDR1 SNHLY, CDR2 FYNNEI. The V gene lost 4 bases and the J gene lost 0 bases, with 10 bases spanning the gap.

The chain links TRBV5-1 to TRBJ2-5, with D possibly being TRBD2 (6 bases). The germline V gene has CDR1 SGHRS and CDR2 YFSETQ. The CDR3 contains 15 residues. With 4 bases removed from V and 2 bases from J, the gap between germline ends came to 15 bases. CDR3 nucleotide sequence: TGCGCCAGCAGCGGAGGACCGGGGGTACAAGAGACCCAGTACTTC. This translates into CASSGGPGVQETQYF.